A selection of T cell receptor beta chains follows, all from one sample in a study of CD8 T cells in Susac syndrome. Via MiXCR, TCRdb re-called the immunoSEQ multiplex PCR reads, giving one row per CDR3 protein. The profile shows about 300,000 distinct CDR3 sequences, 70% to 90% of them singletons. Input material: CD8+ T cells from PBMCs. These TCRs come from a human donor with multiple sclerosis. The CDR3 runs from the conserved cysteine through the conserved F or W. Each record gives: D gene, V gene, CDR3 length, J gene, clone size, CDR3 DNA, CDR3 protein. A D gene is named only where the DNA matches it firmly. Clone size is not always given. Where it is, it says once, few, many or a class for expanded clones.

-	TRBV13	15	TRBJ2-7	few	TGTGCCAGCAGTCTTACCGGGACTGGCTCCTACGAGCAGTACTTC	CASSLTGTGSYEQYF
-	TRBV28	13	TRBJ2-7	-	TGTGCCAGCAGTACCTATCTTGCCTACGAGCAGTACTTC	CASSTYLAYEQYF
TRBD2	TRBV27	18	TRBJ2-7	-	TGTGCCAGCAGTTTTCGGGGACTAGCGGGAGGGCCGTCCTACGAGCAGTACTTC	CASSFRGLAGGPSYEQYF
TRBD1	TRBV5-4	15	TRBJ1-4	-	TGTGCCAGCAGCTTTGAGGGGGCGACTAATGAAAAACTGTTTTTT	CASSFEGATNEKLFF
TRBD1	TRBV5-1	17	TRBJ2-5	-	TGCGCCAGCAGTTTAGCCCCAACAGGGGCGCGCCAAGAGACCCAGTACTTC	CASSLAPTGARQETQYF
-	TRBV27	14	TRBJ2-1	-	TGTGCCAGCAGTTCCAGCGATCAATACAATGAGCAGTTCTTC	CASSSSDQYNEQFF
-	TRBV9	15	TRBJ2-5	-	TGTGCCAGCAGCGTAATATCTGGAGGGCGGGAGACCCAGTACTTC	CASSVISGGRETQYF
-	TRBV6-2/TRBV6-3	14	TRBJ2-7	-	TGTGCCAGCAGTTCAACGTGGTGGGCCTACGAGCAGTACTTC	CASSSTWWAYEQYF
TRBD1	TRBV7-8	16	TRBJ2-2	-	TGTGCCAGCAGCTTCCAGACAGGGATGAACACCGGGGAGCTGTTTTTT	CASSFQTGMNTGELFF
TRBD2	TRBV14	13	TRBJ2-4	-	TGTGCCAGCAGCCAAGACCGGGGGGGCATTCAGTACTTC	CASSQDRGGIQYF
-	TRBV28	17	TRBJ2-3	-	TGTGCCAGCAGTTTATTATGGGCGGGGCCTAGCACAGATACGCAGTATTTT	CASSLLWAGPSTDTQYF
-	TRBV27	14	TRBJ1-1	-	TGTGCCAGCAGTTTTGTGGGGGGGGACACTGAAGCTTTCTTT	CASSFVGGDTEAFF
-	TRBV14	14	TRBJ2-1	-	TGTGCCAGCAGCCAACAGATGCTTAGGAATGAGCAGTTCTTC	CASSQQMLRNEQFF
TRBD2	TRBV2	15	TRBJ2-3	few	TGTGCCAGCAGTCCCGGGACTAGTTCCACAGATACGCAGTATTTT	CASSPGTSSTDTQYF
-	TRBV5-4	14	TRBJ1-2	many	TGTGCCAGCAGCCCCGCAGGCCGTAACTATGGCTACACCTTC	CASSPAGRNYGYTF
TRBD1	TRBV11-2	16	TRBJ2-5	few	TGTGCCAGCAGCTTAGATCAGAGGGGGCGGCAAGAGACCCAGTACTTC	CASSLDQRGRQETQYF
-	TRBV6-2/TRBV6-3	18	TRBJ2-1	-	TGTGCCAGCAGTTACTTCCTGACGGTACTCTACTCCTACAATGAGCAGTTCTTC	CASSYFLTVLYSYNEQFF
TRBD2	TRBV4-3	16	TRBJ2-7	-	TGCGCCAGCAGCCAGACCGGGACTAGCGGTTTCTACGAGCAGTACTTC	CASSQTGTSGFYEQYF
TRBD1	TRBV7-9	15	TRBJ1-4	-	TGTGCCAGCAGCTCCCTGACAGGGCCCGTGGAAAAACTGTTTTTT	CASSSLTGPVEKLFF
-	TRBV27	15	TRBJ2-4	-	TGTGCCAGCAGTCAGGGTATCGGAGCCAAAAACATTCAGTACTTC	CASSQGIGAKNIQYF
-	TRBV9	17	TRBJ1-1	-	TGTGCCAGCAGCGAAGCTGGGGGGGGCGCATCGGACACTGAAGCTTTCTTT	CASSEAGGGASDTEAFF
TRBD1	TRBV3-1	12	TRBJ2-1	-	TGTGCCAGCAGCCCCGATCCGGGACAGTGGTTCTTC	CASSPDPGQWFF
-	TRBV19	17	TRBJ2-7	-	TGTGCCAGTAGTAGCGGGGGGACAGGGTCTGGTGACTACGAGCAGTACTTC	CASSSGGTGSGDYEQYF
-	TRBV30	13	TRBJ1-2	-	TGTGCCTGGAGTGTACGGAGTCCGGGCGGCTACACCTTC	CAWSVRSPGGYTF
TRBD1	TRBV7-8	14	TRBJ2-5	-	TGTGCCAGCAGCCCACCTACAGGGGAAGAGACCCAGTACTTC	CASSPPTGEETQYF
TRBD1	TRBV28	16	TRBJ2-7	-	TGTGCCAGCAGTTTGGGACAGCTGATTTTCCACTACGAGCAGTACTTC	CASSLGQLIFHYEQYF
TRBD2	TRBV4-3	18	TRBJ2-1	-	TGCGCCAGCAGCCAAGATCCCCCTAGCGGGAGTCCGTCCAATGAGCAGTTCTTC	CASSQDPPSGSPSNEQFF
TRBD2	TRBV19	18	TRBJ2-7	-	TGTGCCAGTAGTATCGTTCTTGTAGGGACTAGCGGCTACTACGAGCAGTACTTC	CASSIVLVGTSGYYEQYF
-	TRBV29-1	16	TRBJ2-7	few	TGCAGCGTTGAAGGTCTCGAGGGGCGGTTGGAGTACGAGCAGTACTTC	CSVEGLEGRLEYEQYF
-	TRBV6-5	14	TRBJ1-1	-	TGTGCCAGCAGTTACCCAGGGCGGGGCACTGAAGCTTTCTTT	CASSYPGRGTEAFF
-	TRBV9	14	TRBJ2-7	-	TGTGCCAGCAGCGTAGAGAGGACAACCTACGAGCAGTACTTC	CASSVERTTYEQYF
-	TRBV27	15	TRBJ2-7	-	TGTGCCAGCAGCCCTTCCGGGGGGCGCGCCTACGAGCAGTACTTC	CASSPSGGRAYEQYF
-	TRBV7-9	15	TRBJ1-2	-	TGTGCCAGCTCCGGGCCCCTGGACATCCTCGGGGGCTACACCTTC	CASSGPLDILGGYTF
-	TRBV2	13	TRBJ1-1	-	TGTGCCAGCAGATGGGAAGGGAGCACTGAAGCTTTCTTT	CASRWEGSTEAFF
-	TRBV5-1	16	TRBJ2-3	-	TGCGCCAGCAGCTTCCACCGTGGGGCCCACACAGATACGCAGTATTTT	CASSFHRGAHTDTQYF
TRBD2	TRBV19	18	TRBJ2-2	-	TGTGCCAGTAGGAAACTAGCGGGAGGATACGCGAACACCGGGGAGCTGTTTTTT	CASRKLAGGYANTGELFF
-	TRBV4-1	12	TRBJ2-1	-	TGCGCCAGCAGCCTCGGCGGGTTTGAGCAGTTCTTC	CASSLGGFEQFF
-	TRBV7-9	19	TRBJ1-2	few	TGTGCCAGCAGCTTAGCCCTTATAACTTCGAGGGGCCCTAACTATGGCTACACCTTC	CASSLALITSRGPNYGYTF
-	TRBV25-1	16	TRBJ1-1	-	TGTGCCAGCAGTGCTCCCTCGGCTGGCAAGAACACTGAAGCTTTCTTT	CASSAPSAGKNTEAFF
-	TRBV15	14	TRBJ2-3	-	TGTGCCACCAGCAGCGAACAGGGTACAGATACGCAGTATTTT	CATSSEQGTDTQYF
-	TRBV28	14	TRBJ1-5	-	TGTGCCAGCAGTCCCCCCTCAGGCAATCAGCCCCAGCATTTT	CASSPPSGNQPQHF
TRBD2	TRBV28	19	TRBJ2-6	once	TGTGCCAGCAGTTTTCGGACTAGCGGGAGTGGGCCTGGGGCCAACGTCCTGACTTTC	CASSFRTSGSGPGANVLTF
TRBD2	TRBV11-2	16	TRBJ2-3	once	TGTGCCAGCAGCTTAGCTAGCGGGAGTCTCTCAGATACGCAGTATTTT	CASSLASGSLSDTQYF
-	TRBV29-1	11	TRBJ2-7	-	TGCAGCGCCCTAAGCTTTGGCGAGCAGTACTTC	CSALSFGEQYF
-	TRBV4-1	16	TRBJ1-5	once	TGCGCCAGCAGCCAAGAGACAGGCGAGGGTAATCAGCCCCAGCATTTT	CASSQETGEGNQPQHF
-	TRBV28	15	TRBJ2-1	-	TGTGCCAGCAGTCCCCAACTAGTTTTTCGGAATGAGCAGTTCTTC	CASSPQLVFRNEQFF